This TCR beta chain is drawn from a study of blood T cell repertoires in COVID-19. At the level of the study: Sources were T cells, B-cell-depleted T cells, or PBMCs; the material itself was cDNA or gDNA.

Only in-frame clones appear in the TCRdb table, and some are missing; sequencing was by immunoSEQ multiplex PCR. The table has hundreds of thousands of clones, approximately 83% seen once. Trimming removed 8 bases from V and 2 bases from J; junction bases left unmatched: 9. Germline V gene data show CDR1 as MNHEY and CDR2 as SMNVEV (reference sequence). The CDR3 spans 14 residues. The TCR sequence derives from a man older than 75 with acute or convalescent COVID-19. This rearrangement joins TRBV27 to TRBJ2-7, with 7 bases lining up with TRBD1. The material sequenced was peripheral blood. The DNA of the CDR3 is TGTGCCAGCCGGCGAAACAGGGGTACCTACGAGCAGTACTTC. Protein sequence: CASRRNRGTYEQYF.